Below, one T cell receptor (beta chain) is given with its context. Its recognized antigen is unknown. Within one base of it there is no much larger clone, and no base qualities were kept. The entire amount of isolated RNA was reverse transcribed using the High Capacity cDNA Reverse Transcription Kit, so the sequenced TCRB transcripts were expressed ones. Stem cell-like memory T cell samples underwent survey-depth immunoSEQ sequencing, averaging roughly 1 million total reads per sample. Sorted cells were lysed in RLT buffer, and RNA was extracted using DNase-treated RNeasy Micro or Mini kits according to cell number. Each cell subset was processed separately to prevent cross-contamination, with patient and healthy donor samples processed together. The immunoSEQ multiplex PCR was used to amplify TCRB sequences from cDNA, yielding 87-bp fragments that span the CDR3 region. Sequencing of the amplicons was performed on the Illumina HiSeq platform. The original methods were these. PCR bias was corrected computationally using synthetic template baselines, and reads within Hamming distance 2 were collapsed, with unmergeable singletons discarded. By aligning reads against IMGT, V, D and J genes, CDR3 length, and insertions or deletions at six rearrangement sites were assigned. Clonotype counts were normalized to sorted cell number within each subset before computing true diversity and Gini coefficients with the tcR R package. The overlap coefficient, calculated on TCRB nucleotide sequences, was used to quantify repertoire sharing. TCRdb mirrors the immuneACCESS table, restricted to in-frame sequences. Some clones are absent from its copies; in checked studies, under half trace to an unresolved V gene, and the reason for the others is unknown. V and J calls and clone size come straight from that table; D and trimming were deduced from the DNA. The sample records roughly 50,000 clones, roughly 48% of which are singletons. The ten largest account for roughly 0.13% of the sample.

Cut back by 4 bases and 1 base, the V and J ends lie 8 bases apart. In the germline V gene, CDR1 corresponds to ENHRY and CDR2 to SYGVKD. Spanning cysteine to phenylalanine, the CDR3 consists of 14 amino acids. Only the CDR3 part of the read is kept: 42 bases, read in frame from the first base. This sample is part of a study of beta chain features in type 1 diabetes listed by TCRdb under 2018. With regard to the full study: No differences in mean age, gender distribution, total cell number or subset yield were found between patients and healthy donors. A total of some 110 million sorted cells were examined across all samples, and a strong correlation was observed between cell number per subset and RNA yield. Naive and central memory subsets were obtained from all 30 or so donors, but regulatory and stem cell-like memory subsets were isolated from only 8 patients and about 8 healthy donors. In the study, recently diagnosed type 1 diabetes patients and matched healthy donors were compared on the TCRB repertoires of their sorted circulating CD4+ T cell subsets.

Overall study outcomes, separate from this receptor: Because cDNA was sequenced instead of genomic DNA, activated cells with high expression could be over-represented, although the groups did not differ in activation or CD3 levels. In all four CD4+ subsets, TCRB CDR3 length was moderately but significantly shorter in type 1 diabetes patients. Patients with type 1 diabetes made fewer insertions and deleted more nucleotides at VDJ recombination sites, implying thymic rearrangement abnormalities. Shorter templates might have been favored by PCR, but patient and control samples were amplified and corrected together, so both groups would have been affected equally by any skew. Because small numbers of individuals were included in the HLA sub-analyses, any influence of HLA type on TCRB rearrangement was left unresolved. Naive, central memory and regulatory TCRB repertoires appeared to be more alike among patients than among healthy donors.

Each donor gave one peripheral blood draw, averaging approximately 110 mL, which was collected into heparinised tubes. A BD FACSAria II was used to sort naive, central memory, regulatory and stem cell-like memory CD4+ T cells with a panel that included CD45RO, CCR7, CD25, CD127, CD95 and CD27. Purity was above 95% for every sorted population. Right away, PBMCs were isolated by Lymphoprep density gradient centrifugation and were stained directly, with no culture step. So that batch effects would be minimized, each experiment stained and sorted samples in pairs, pairing one healthy donor with one patient.

This receptor was obtained from a man aged 25 to 40 with type 1 diabetes. The rearrangement combines TRBV10-3 with TRBJ2-1; the D region possibly corresponds to TRBD2 (5 bases align). Sequenced material: stem cell memory CD4+ T cells from blood. Read against the paper, the sample's cell subset or site label means: stem cell-like memory CD4+ T cells. The nucleotides are TGTGCCATCAGTGTCACTAGTTCCTACAATGAGCAGTTCTTC. It translates as CAISVTSSYNEQFF.